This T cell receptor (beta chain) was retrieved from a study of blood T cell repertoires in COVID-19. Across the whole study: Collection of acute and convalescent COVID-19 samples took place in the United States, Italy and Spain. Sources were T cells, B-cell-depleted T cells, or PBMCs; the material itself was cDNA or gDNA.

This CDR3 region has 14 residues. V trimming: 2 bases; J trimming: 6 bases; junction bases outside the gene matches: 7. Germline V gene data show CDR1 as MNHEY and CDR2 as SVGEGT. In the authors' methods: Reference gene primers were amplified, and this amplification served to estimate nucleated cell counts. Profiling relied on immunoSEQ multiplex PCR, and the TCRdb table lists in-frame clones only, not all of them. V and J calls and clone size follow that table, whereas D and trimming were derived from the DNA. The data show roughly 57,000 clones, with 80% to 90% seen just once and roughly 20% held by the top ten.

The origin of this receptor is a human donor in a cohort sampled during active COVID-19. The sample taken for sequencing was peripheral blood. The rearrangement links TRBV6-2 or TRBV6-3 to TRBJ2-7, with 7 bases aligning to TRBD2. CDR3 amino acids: CASSYLGGTGEQYF. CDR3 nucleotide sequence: TGTGCCAGCAGTTACCTCGGGGGGACGGGCGAGCAGTACTTC.